One and the same sample provided the 5 T cell receptor beta chains below, sequenced in a study of cytomegalovirus exposure and HLA in healthy donors. The PCR was carried out with 60 Vbeta primers and 13 Jbeta primers. TCRdb keeps only in-frame clones here, not all; method: immunoSEQ multiplex PCR. The table has under 150,000 clones, 82% seen once. The specimen was PBMCs. The receptors stem from a male donor in good health and CMV-seronegative.

This chain joins TRBV29-1 and TRBJ2-5; possible D gene TRBD1, 6 bases. The CDR3 runs 15 residues. V gave up 8 bases and J gave up 2 bases, with 21 bases separating them. CDR1 and CDR2 (germline): SQVTM, ANQGSEA. The DNA for the CDR3 is TGCAGCATCCTCCCGCAGGGGCGGGCGCAAGAGACCCAGTACTTC. Amino acids: CSILPQGRAQETQYF.

V usage is TRBV28 and J usage is TRBJ1-4; D is possibly TRBD1 (6 bases). V lost 5 bases and J lost 8, with 12 bases in between. CDR3 length: 13 residues. Germline values: CDR1 MDHEN, CDR2 SYDVKM. CDR3 DNA: TGTGCCAGCAGTCCGACAGGTCTAGAAAAACTGTTTTTT. Amino acids: CASSPTGLEKLFF. The variable domain in full, with the rest retrieved from reference TRBV28 and TRBJ1-4, is DVKVTQSSRYLVKRTGEKVFLECVQDMDHENMFWYRQDPGLGLRLIYFSYDVKMKEKGDIPEGYSVSREKKERFSLILESASTNQTSMYLCASSPTGLEKLFFGSGTQLSVL.

Concerning this clone itself: Distinct nucleotide sequences in the sample also encode this CDR3. The chain has TRBV6-5 and TRBJ1-5, with TRBD1 matching over 9 bases. J lost 8 bases, V lost 6 bases, and 2 bases had no gene match. Germline V gives CDR1 MNHEY, CDR2 SVGAGI. The CDR3 is 12 amino acids. CDR3 DNA sequence: TGTGCCAGCAGGCGGACAGGGGAGCCCCAGCATTTT. Encoded protein: CASRRTGEPQHF.

V usage is TRBV9 and J usage is TRBJ1-2, with TRBD1 matching over 9 bases. This CDR3 spans 15 amino acids. Germline CDR1 and CDR2: SGDLS and YYNGEE. V lost 5 bases to trimming and J lost 6 bases; unmatched junction nucleotides: 11. The CDR3 protein is CASSRNRDRDDGYTF. CDR3 coding DNA: TGTGCCAGCAGTAGAAATCGGGACAGGGACGATGGCTACACCTTC.

In its sample, this clone was seen once. The chain is built from TRBV4-1 and TRBJ2-3; 9 bases line up with TRBD2. Germline V gene lookup returns CDR1 MGHRA and CDR2 YSYEKL. V lost 1 base to trimming and J lost 5 bases; unmatched junction nucleotides: 4. This CDR3 has 15 amino acids. The CDR3 coding sequence is TGCGCCAGCAGCCAAGTTTTACTAGCGGGAGATACGCAGTATTTT. Translation: CASSQVLLAGDTQYF.